Each of the 19 T cell receptor beta chains below was sequenced from the same sample in a study of T cells in Graves' hyperthyroidism and ophthalmopathy. Regions amplified from RNA transcripts were the TCR beta CDR3 regions. The HTBI primer set drove a first-round RT-PCR of the TCR CDR3. TCRdb independently ran MiXCR on the multiplex PCR reads; one entry per CDR3 protein. The top ten hold over 7.5% of the sample, which has fewer than 900,000 distinct CDR3 sequences, less than 20% seen once. The sequencing sample was made of blood. The receptors originated from a man aged 18 to 29 with Graves' hyperthyroidism.

There are a few counts of this clonotype. This sequence joins TRBV29-1 and TRBJ2-1; either TRBD1 or TRBD2 may fit D (5 bases each). This CDR3 spans 15 amino acids. Germline V CDR1 and CDR2: SQVTM, ANQGSEA. The ends were cut back, 3 bases at V and 5 bases at J, with 17 bases in the middle. For the CDR3, the DNA is TGCAGCGTTGACGGGACCTCATCCCCCCACAATGAGCAGTTCTTC. This encodes CSVDGTSSPHNEQFF.

This clonotype was detected many times. The genes are TRBV6-1 and TRBJ2-7; the match to TRBD2 covers 10 bases. The CDR3 consists of 19 residues. The V segment lost 2 bases and the J segment 3 bases; nucleotides outside the gene matches: 16. The germline gives CDR1 MNHNS, CDR2 SASEGT. CDR3 protein: CASSEPRLAGAMTNYEQYF. CDR3 nucleotide sequence: TGTGCCAGCAGTGAACCGAGGCTAGCGGGAGCCATGACTAACTACGAGCAGTACTTC.

The rearrangement joins TRBV15 to TRBJ1-2; D may be TRBD1 (5 bases). Trimming removed 0 bases at V and 7 bases at J, with 12 bases between. In germline, CDR1 is LNHNV, CDR2 YYDKDF (reference sequence). The CDR3 sequence is 14 residues long. CDR3 sequence (DNA): TGTGCCACCAGCAGAGATAGGGCAGGGAGTGGCTACACCTTC. Protein: CATSRDRAGSGYTF.

This clonotype appeared many times. CDR3 residues: CASSSPGQGSEAFF. The CDR3 DNA follows: TGTGCCAGCAGTTCGCCGGGACAGGGGTCTGAAGCTTTCTTT. V is TRBV28 and J is TRBJ1-1; 10 positions match TRBD1. The germline CDR1 and CDR2 sequences are MDHEN and SYDVKM. CDR3 length equals 14 residues. V gave up 4 bases and J gave up 6 bases; unmatched junction bases: 5.

V is TRBV7-2 and J is TRBJ2-3; D is possibly TRBD2 (6 bases). Trimming pared 11 bases from V and 2 bases from J, leaving 20 bases between. The germline CDR1 and CDR2 sequences are SGHTA and FQGNSA. The CDR3 covers 15 residues. The CDR3 DNA reads as TGTGCCGGCTCAGAAGGGCGGGAATACACAGATACGCAGTATTTT. This translates into CAGSEGREYTDTQYF.

The V call is TRBV7-9, the J call TRBJ2-2, with 10 bases lining up with TRBD2. The junction had 9 bases not matched to a gene; V was cut back by 2 bases and J by 6 bases. Germline V gene lookup returns CDR1 SEHNR and CDR2 FQNEAQ (reference sequence). The CDR3 runs 17 residues. CDR3 DNA sequence: TGTGCCAGCAGCTTAACACTAGCGGGGATGATGGCCGGGGAGCTGTTTTTT. Encoded protein: CASSLTLAGMMAGELFF.

This clonotype was seen a few times. The chain recombines TRBV18 with TRBJ2-7, with TRBD2 matching 7 bases. The CDR3 is made up of 15 amino acids. From germline, CDR1 is KGHSH and CDR2 LQKENI. Trimming cost V 3 bases and J 3 bases; bases outside gene matches: 8. The CDR3 DNA is TGTGCCAGCTCACCGGTCAGCGGGGCCAACTACGAGCAGTACTTC. This sequence encodes CASSPVSGANYEQYF.

This clonotype was counted ten times or more. This rearrangement joins TRBV6-1 to TRBJ2-1; 9 bases line up with TRBD2. The germline CDR1 and CDR2 sequences are MNHNS and SASEGT. The CDR3 sequence is 15 residues long. The V segment lost 7 bases and the J segment 1 base; nucleotides outside the gene matches: 5. CDR3 sequence: CASIPGLASYNEQFF. The DNA of the CDR3 is TGTGCCAGCATCCCGGGACTAGCTTCCTACAATGAGCAGTTCTTC.

This clonotype has a count of ten or more. V is TRBV30 and J is TRBJ2-2; the match to TRBD2 covers 11 bases. The length of the CDR3 is 18 residues. In germline, CDR1 is GTSNPN, CDR2 SVGIG (reference sequence). V dropped 0 bases and J dropped 6; count of bases not matched to a gene: 12. CDR3 protein: CAWSVARLAGKWSGELFF. The DNA for the CDR3 is TGTGCCTGGAGTGTAGCGAGACTAGCGGGAAAGTGGTCCGGGGAGCTGTTTTTT.

As regards this clonotype: A much more abundant neighbour one base away suggests this may be a read error. The V and J genes are TRBV12-3 or TRBV12-4 and TRBJ2-5, with D perhaps TRBD2 (6 bases). CDR3 length: 12 amino acids. This CDR3 reads CASSSAGEAQCF. The CDR3 nucleotides read TGTGCCAGCAGTTCGGCCGGGGAGGCCCAGTGCTTC.

CDR3 in amino acids: CASSQTAQENEQYF. Here the CDR3 DNA reads TGTGCCAGCAGCCAAACGGCACAGGAGAACGAGCAGTACTTC. J is TRBJ2-7 and V is TRBV3-1, with D possibly being TRBD1 (5 bases). Trimming took 2 bases from V and 5 from J, leaving 13 bases between them. Germline V gives CDR1 LGHDT, CDR2 YNNKEL (reference sequence). The CDR3 has 14 amino acids.

V and J are TRBV12-3 or TRBV12-4 and TRBJ1-1, with TRBD1 as a possible D gene (5 bases). V shed 7 bases and J shed 4 bases, with 16 bases lying between them. This CDR3 comprises 14 residues. CDR3 DNA sequence: TGTGCCAGCAAGCCAGACAGACTGAGCACTGAAGCTTTCTTT. Encoded protein: CASKPDRLSTEAFF.

The genes are TRBV7-8 and TRBJ2-7; the match to TRBD1 covers 11 bases. CDR3 length equals 13 residues. Trimming cost V 5 bases and J 9 bases; bases outside gene matches: 6. Germline V CDR1 and CDR2: SGHVS, FQNEAQ. CDR3 loop: CASSPGQGERQYF. In DNA form, the CDR3 reads TGTGCCAGCAGCCCGGGACAGGGGGAGAGGCAGTACTTC.

A remark on this clonotype: One junction end does not reproduce the germline sequence, and a read error may be involved. This sequence joins TRBV5-1 and TRBJ2-4; D may match TRBD1 or TRBD2 (5 bases each). The CDR3 loop spans 14 amino acids. Germline CDR1 reads SGHRS; CDR2 reads YFSETQ. The CDR3 here is CASSDRGAKNIQYF. CDR3 sequence (DNA): TGTGCCAGCAGCGACAGAGGGGCCAAAAACATTCAGTACTTC.

This clonotype was seen only a few times. CDR3 sequence reads: CSARDGWGSYNEQFF. The CDR3, as DNA: TGCAGTGCTAGAGATGGGTGGGGGTCCTACAATGAGCAGTTCTTC. This chain uses TRBV20-1 with TRBJ2-1; D is perhaps TRBD1 or TRBD2 (5 bases each). CDR3 length: 15 residues. CDR1 and CDR2 from the germline V gene are DFQATT and SNEGSKA (reference sequence). V lost 0 bases and J lost 1, with 10 bases in between.

Many counts were recorded for this clonotype. This chain uses TRBV6-1 with TRBJ1-1; D remains ambiguous. This CDR3 is built from 12 residues. Trimming removed 6 bases at V and 5 bases at J, with 10 bases between. Germline values: CDR1 MNHNS, CDR2 SASEGT. The CDR3 region is CASRVGGTEAFF. The CDR3 DNA sequence: TGTGCCAGCAGGGTAGGCGGGACTGAAGCTTTCTTT.

This clonotype was seen many times. The chain carries TRBV24-1 and TRBJ2-5; a possible D gene is TRBD1 (6 bases). The CDR3 contains 14 residues. The V end lost 4 bases, the J end lost 5 bases, and 13 bases lay between the germline ends. Germline CDR1 reads KGHDR; CDR2 reads SFDVKD. CDR3 DNA: TGTGCCACCAGTGAGGCTGGGGGCGCTGAGACCCAGTACTTC. This sequence encodes CATSEAGGAETQYF.

This clonotype showed up many times. J is TRBJ2-5 and V is TRBV6-5; unclear D gene. The CDR3 contains 13 residues. CDR1 and CDR2 from the germline V gene are MNHEY and SVGAGI. Trimming removed 2 bases from V and 5 bases from J, with 9 bases in between. The CDR3 is CASSYGLYETQYF. The CDR3, as DNA: TGTGCCAGCAGTTACGGGCTGTACGAGACCCAGTACTTC.

This clonotype was seen only a few times. The chain links TRBV4-1 to TRBJ2-5, with 7 bases aligning to TRBD2. This CDR3 is 16 amino acids long. Trimming took 3 bases from V and 5 from J; bases not matched to a gene: 12. The germline V gene encodes CDR1 MGHRA and CDR2 YSYEKL. CDR3: CASSHASRGRVETQYF. In DNA form, the CDR3 reads TGCGCCAGCAGCCATGCCTCCCGGGGGAGGGTCGAGACCCAGTACTTC.